This TCR beta chain was obtained from a study of CD8 T cells in Susac syndrome. Roughly 0.45 to 1 ug RNA was reverse transcribed with random hexamers. It was immunoSEQ multiplex PCR that amplified TCR beta CDR3 across 54 Vbeta and 13 Jbeta. Each CDR3 protein is one row after TCRdb ran MiXCR on the immunoSEQ multiplex PCR reads. The table has 95,000 to 150,000 distinct CDR3 sequences, 85% to 95% seen once. The length of the CDR3 is 14 residues. Germline CDR1 MNHEY, CDR2 SMNVEV (reference sequence). V shed 6 bases and J shed 2 bases, with 11 bases lying between them. V is TRBV27 and J is TRBJ2-1, with TRBD1 as a possible D gene (5 bases). This TCR came from a human donor with multiple sclerosis. Source material: CD8+ T cells from PBMCs. The CDR3 bases are TGTGCCAGCAGCCGGATAGGGGCCTACAATGAGCAGTTCTTC. This gives the protein CASSRIGAYNEQFF.